These T cell receptor beta chains were read from a single sample in a study of radiotherapy plus CTLA-4 blockade in lung cancer. Profiled with immunoSEQ multiplex PCR; TCRdb holds only in-frame clones, not every one. The data contain 83,000 or so clones, over 80% of them singletons. The sample was peripheral blood, taken from a patient treated with radiotherapy plus ipilimumab. The origin of the receptors is a human donor with non-small cell lung cancer who had stable disease on radiotherapy plus ipilimumab. The CDR3 runs from the conserved cysteine through the conserved F or W. A D gene is named only where the DNA matches it firmly. Clone size appears in some rows only: once, few, many, or a class for an expanded clone.

V gene: TRBV30
D gene: NA
clone size: NA
J gene: TRBJ2-5
CDR3 protein: CAWSGLETQYF
CDR3 DNA: TGTGCCTGGAGTGGATTAGAGACCCAGTACTTC

V gene: TRBV10-1
D gene: NA
clone size: NA
J gene: TRBJ1-2
CDR3 protein: CARLDSYYGYTF
CDR3 DNA: TGCGCCAGGCTAGACAGCTACTATGGCTACACCTTC

V gene: TRBV2
D gene: NA
clone size: once
J gene: TRBJ1-2
CDR3 protein: CASSTVLGDGYTF
CDR3 DNA: TGTGCCAGCAGTACAGTTCTTGGGGATGGCTACACCTTC

V gene: TRBV28
D gene: NA
clone size: NA
J gene: TRBJ2-7
CDR3 protein: CASSSGDVRYEQYF
CDR3 DNA: TGTGCCAGCAGTTCGGGAGATGTGCGGTACGAGCAGTACTTC

V gene: TRBV9
D gene: TRBD2
clone size: NA
J gene: TRBJ2-3
CDR3 protein: CASSAMTSGRGDTQYF
CDR3 DNA: TGTGCCAGCAGCGCTATGACTAGCGGGAGAGGGGATACGCAGTATTTT

V gene: TRBV19
D gene: TRBD1
clone size: NA
J gene: TRBJ1-5
CDR3 protein: CASRTGSGNQPQHF
CDR3 DNA: TGTGCCAGCAGGACAGGGAGCGGCAATCAGCCCCAGCATTTT

V gene: TRBV30
D gene: TRBD1
clone size: NA
J gene: TRBJ1-1
CDR3 protein: CACNTGTGRTEAFF
CDR3 DNA: TGTGCCTGTAATACCGGGACAGGGAGAACTGAAGCTTTCTTT

V gene: TRBV7-9
D gene: NA
clone size: NA
J gene: TRBJ2-7
CDR3 protein: CASSGRNEQYF
CDR3 DNA: TGTGCCAGCAGCGGGCGAAACGAGCAGTACTTC

V gene: TRBV2
D gene: TRBD2
clone size: NA
J gene: TRBJ2-3
CDR3 protein: CASMVGGVRDTQYF
CDR3 DNA: TGTGCCAGCATGGTGGGAGGGGTTCGAGATACGCAGTATTTT

V gene: TRBV19
D gene: NA
clone size: NA
J gene: TRBJ1-1
CDR3 protein: CASSADKRTEAFF
CDR3 DNA: TGTGCCAGTAGTGCCGACAAAAGAACTGAAGCTTTCTTT

V gene: TRBV5-1
D gene: TRBD2
clone size: NA
J gene: TRBJ2-1
CDR3 protein: CASSLSSSGGSYNEQFF
CDR3 DNA: TGCGCCAGCAGCTTGAGCTCTAGCGGGGGGTCCTACAATGAGCAGTTCTTC

V gene: TRBV5-1
D gene: TRBD2
clone size: NA
J gene: TRBJ2-7
CDR3 protein: CASSLPALAGEGTEQYF
CDR3 DNA: TGCGCCAGCAGCTTGCCAGCCCTAGCGGGAGAGGGCACCGAGCAGTACTTC

V gene: TRBV11-2
D gene: TRBD2
clone size: NA
J gene: TRBJ2-1
CDR3 protein: CASSIQTSGHEQFF
CDR3 DNA: TGTGCCAGCAGCATCCAGACTAGCGGGCATGAGCAGTTCTTC

V gene: TRBV28
D gene: NA
clone size: NA
J gene: TRBJ1-2
CDR3 protein: CASSSGTRYGYTF
CDR3 DNA: TGTGCCAGCAGTTCCGGGACAAGATATGGCTACACCTTC

V gene: TRBV19
D gene: TRBD1
clone size: NA
J gene: TRBJ1-2
CDR3 protein: CASSSRGSTGVGYTF
CDR3 DNA: TGTGCCAGTAGTAGCCGAGGATCGACAGGGGTCGGCTACACCTTC

V gene: TRBV2
D gene: NA
clone size: NA
J gene: TRBJ2-5
CDR3 protein: CASRTRRTVRQETQYF
CDR3 DNA: TGTGCCAGCAGGACCCGAAGAACAGTCCGCCAAGAGACCCAGTACTTC

V gene: TRBV7-9
D gene: TRBD1
clone size: NA
J gene: TRBJ1-2
CDR3 protein: CASSTGQGRYGYTF
CDR3 DNA: TGTGCCAGCAGCACCGGACAGGGCCGGTATGGCTACACCTTC

V gene: TRBV10-1
D gene: TRBD2
clone size: NA
J gene: TRBJ2-1
CDR3 protein: CASSATGTRNNEQFF
CDR3 DNA: TGCGCCAGCAGTGCGACCGGGACTAGGAATAATGAGCAGTTCTTC

V gene: TRBV9
D gene: NA
clone size: NA
J gene: TRBJ2-2
CDR3 protein: CASSGGGSGELFF
CDR3 DNA: TGTGCCAGCAGCGGAGGGGGATCCGGGGAGCTGTTTTTT

V gene: TRBV27
D gene: NA
clone size: NA
J gene: TRBJ2-2
CDR3 protein: CASLEAGTGELFF
CDR3 DNA: TGTGCCTCCCTCGAGGCAGGGACCGGGGAGCTGTTTTTT